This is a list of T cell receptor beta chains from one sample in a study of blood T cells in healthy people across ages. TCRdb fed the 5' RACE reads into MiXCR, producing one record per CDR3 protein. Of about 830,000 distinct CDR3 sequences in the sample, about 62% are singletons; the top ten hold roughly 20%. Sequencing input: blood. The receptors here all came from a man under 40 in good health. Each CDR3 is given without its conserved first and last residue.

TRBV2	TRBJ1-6	ASILYNSPPH
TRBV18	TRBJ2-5	ASSQGTPGLQETQY
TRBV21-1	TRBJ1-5	ASSELQGGNQPQH
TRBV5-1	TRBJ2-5	ASSPGTSRGTQY
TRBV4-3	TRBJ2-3	ASSQDSQGDTQY
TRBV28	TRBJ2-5	ASRGSGTGAQETQY
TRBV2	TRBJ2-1	ASSELRGYNEQF
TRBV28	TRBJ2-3	ASTGGAGERTDTQY
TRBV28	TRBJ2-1	ASSPLGGDYNEQF
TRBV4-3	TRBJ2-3	ASSQSDYHPTSTDTQY
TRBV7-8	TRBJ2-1	ASSSSPGASGGYNEQF
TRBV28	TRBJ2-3	ASRRTGSDTQY
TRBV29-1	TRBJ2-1	SVGQPTQF
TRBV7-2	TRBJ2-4	ASSFGVAKNIQY
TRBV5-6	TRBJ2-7	ASSLVRGGASSEQY
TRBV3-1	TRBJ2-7	ASSQLNYEQY
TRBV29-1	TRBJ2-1	SVVRELYNEQF
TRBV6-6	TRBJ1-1	ASSYSIGDTEAF
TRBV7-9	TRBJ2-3	ASSSRDSHTQY
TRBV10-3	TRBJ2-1	AISESRQGNEQF
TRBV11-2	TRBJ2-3	ASSLLSLADTQY
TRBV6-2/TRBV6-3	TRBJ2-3	ASSYSIAGGLSDTQY
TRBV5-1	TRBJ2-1	ASSSLGSEQF
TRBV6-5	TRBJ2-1	ASSYSTGPYSEQF
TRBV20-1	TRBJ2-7	SAPWTSTHEQY
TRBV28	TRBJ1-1	ASLRRQNTEAF
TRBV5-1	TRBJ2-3	ASSFAGVLDTQY
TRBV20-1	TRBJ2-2	SALRLAVNTGELF
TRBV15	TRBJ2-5	ATSRDRGLVETQY
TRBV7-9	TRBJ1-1	ASSPQGRTEAF
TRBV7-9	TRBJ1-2	ASESYYGYT
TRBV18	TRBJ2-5	ASSPSGQETQY
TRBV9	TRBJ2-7	ASSVGGGVSEQY
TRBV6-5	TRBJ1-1	ASRDSVEAF
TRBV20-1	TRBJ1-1	SARDSSGWGTEAF
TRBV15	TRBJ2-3	ATSTRTDTQY
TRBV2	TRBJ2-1	ASSRTSGRDEQF
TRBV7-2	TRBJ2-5	ASSPRQSYQETQY
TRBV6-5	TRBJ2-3	ASSIAPGLAVDTQY
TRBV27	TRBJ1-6	ASPSSPLH
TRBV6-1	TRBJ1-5	ASSEAWYSNQPQH
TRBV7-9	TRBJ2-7	ASSSGGLRLYEQY
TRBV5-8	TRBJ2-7	ASSPPGGSILYEQY
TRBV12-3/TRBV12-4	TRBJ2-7	ASSPTVGRAYEQY
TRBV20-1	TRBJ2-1	SARRTGGGGFYNEQF
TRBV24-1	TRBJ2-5	ATSARGSEQETQY
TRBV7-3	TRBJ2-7	ASSVSSAYEQY
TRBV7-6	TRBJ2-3	ASSSTRTSGGTDTQY
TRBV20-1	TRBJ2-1	SASEIGGRRDEQF
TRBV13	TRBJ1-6	ASSLGGSSSPLH